A single T cell receptor (beta chain) is shown here with its context. The sample comes from a study of blood T cell repertoires in COVID-19. Study context: PBMCs, B-cell-depleted T cells, or T cells provided the cDNA or gDNA that made up the material.

J lost 1 base, V lost 3 bases, and 5 bases had no gene match. From germline, CDR1 is LGHDT and CDR2 YNNKEL (reference sequence). This CDR3 has 15 amino acids. Clones were read by immunoSEQ multiplex PCR, and TCRdb kept only the in-frame ones, dropping some. The profile shows hundreds of thousands of clones, over 65% of them singletons. The clonotype was recovered from a woman aged 80 or over with acute or convalescent COVID-19. Specimen: peripheral blood. The chain couples TRBV3-1 (or the pseudogene TRBV3-2) to TRBJ1-1; 7 bases agree with TRBD1. CDR3 DNA sequence: TGTGCCAGCAGCCACGGGGGACAGTGGAACACTGAAGCTTTCTTT. Protein product: CASSHGGQWNTEAFF.